This TCR beta chain emerged from a study of PD-1 blockade in classical Hodgkin lymphoma. For the study at large: Patients were administered nivolumab (3 mg/kg intravenously) every 2 weeks. Study observations and caveats: Patients who initiated nivolumab within 1 year of ASCT were excluded. Complete responders had baseline diversity similar to newly diagnosed patients.

The assay was immunoSEQ multiplex PCR, and TCRdb's table has in-frame clones only and misses some. This table holds about 16,000 clones, 80% to 90% found once. A word on this clone: The antigen is not known.

The sample's time point: cycle 4 day 1 (C4D1), after 6 weeks of nivolumab. Brentuximab vedotin exposure varied among the patients, all of whom had relapsed after autologous stem cell transplantation. Complete response, partial response or progressive disease constituted the best response categories observed. Source: peripheral blood mononuclear cells (PBMCs), taken before the fourth cycle of nivolumab. The TCR sequence derives from a human donor with classical Hodgkin lymphoma.

The CDR3 reads CASSSGPNGPQHF. CDR3 nucleotide sequence: TGTGCCAGTAGTAGTGGACCCAATGGGCCCCAGCATTTT. This chain joins TRBV19 and TRBJ1-5; D remains ambiguous. Germline-derived CDR1 and CDR2 are LNHDA and SQIVND (reference sequence). Trimming cost V 4 bases and J 9 bases, with 13 bases left between them. CDR3 size: 13 residues.